Here is one T cell receptor beta chain with its context. A multiplex PCR was run with 60 Vbeta primers and 13 Jbeta primers. Sequencing was performed with immunoSEQ multiplex PCR; in TCRdb, only in-frame clones are kept and a portion is missing. The sample lists under 250,000 clones, over 75% occurring once. The record originates from a study of cytomegalovirus exposure and HLA in healthy donors. V gave up 5 bases and J gave up 5 bases, with 25 bases separating them. Germline CDR1 is SGHVS and CDR2 is FQNEAQ. The CDR3 extends over 17 amino acids. V is TRBV7-8 and J is TRBJ2-7; maybe TRBD1 (6 bases). This TCR was sampled from a human donor in good health. Sequenced input: PBMCs. The DNA for the CDR3 is TGTGCCAGCAGCGATGGCCCCTATCGACAGGATCCCCACGAGCAGTACTTC. Its translation is CASSDGPYRQDPHEQYF.